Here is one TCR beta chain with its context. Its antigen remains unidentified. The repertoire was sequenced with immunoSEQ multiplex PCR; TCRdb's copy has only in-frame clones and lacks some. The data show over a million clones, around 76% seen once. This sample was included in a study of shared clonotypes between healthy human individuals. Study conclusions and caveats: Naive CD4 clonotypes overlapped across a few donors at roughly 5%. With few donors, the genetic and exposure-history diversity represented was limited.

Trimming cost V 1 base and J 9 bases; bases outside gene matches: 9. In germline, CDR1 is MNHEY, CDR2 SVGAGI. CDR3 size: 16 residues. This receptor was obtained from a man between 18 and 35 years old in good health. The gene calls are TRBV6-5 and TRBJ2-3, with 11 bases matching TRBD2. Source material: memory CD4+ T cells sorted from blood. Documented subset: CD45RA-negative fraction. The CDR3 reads CASSYYVAGGPGTQYF. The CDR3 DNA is TGTGCCAGCAGTTACTATGTAGCGGGAGGGCCAGGGACGCAGTATTTT.